This T cell receptor beta chain was captured in a study of cytomegalovirus exposure and HLA in healthy donors. Study-wide results and caveats: Accurate predictions that matched the HLA-A and HLA-B alleles of most subjects were reportedly made from TCR beta sequences. The Asian-associated ancestry cluster reportedly had fewer N-insertions than the approximately 650-donor mean in a later analysis.

Vbeta (60) and Jbeta (13) primers were used in the PCR. Method: immunoSEQ multiplex PCR; TCRdb's copy keeps in-frame clones and lacks some. The table includes around 75,000 clones, about 75% detected once. To note about this clone: The target antigen is unknown.

This CDR3 contains 15 residues. V shed 4 bases, J shed 2 bases, and the junction held 8 bases outside the gene matches. The germline gives CDR1 SGHRS, CDR2 YFSETQ. The origin of this receptor is a man between 18 and 35 years old in good health and CMV-seronegative. The V gene is TRBV5-1, the J gene TRBJ2-7; 8 nucleotides line up with TRBD1. Material: PBMCs. The CDR3, as DNA: TGCGCCAGCAGCGCCGGGACAGGCCTAACCTACGAGCAGTACTTC. It translates to CASSAGTGLTYEQYF.